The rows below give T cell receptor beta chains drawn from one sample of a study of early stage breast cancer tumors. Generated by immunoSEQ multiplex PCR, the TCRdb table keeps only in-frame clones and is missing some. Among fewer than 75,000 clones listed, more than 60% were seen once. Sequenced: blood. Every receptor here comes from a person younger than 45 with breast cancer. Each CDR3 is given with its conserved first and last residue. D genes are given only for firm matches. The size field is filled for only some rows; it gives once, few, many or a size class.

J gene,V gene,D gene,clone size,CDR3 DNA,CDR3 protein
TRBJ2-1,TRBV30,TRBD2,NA,TGTGCCTGGAGTGTAGGGCTAGCGGGCTACAATGAGCAGTTCTTC,CAWSVGLAGYNEQFF
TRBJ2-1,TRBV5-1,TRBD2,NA,TGCGCCAGCAGCTTGGCCGGGCTAGCGGGTGGGAATGAGCAGTTCTTC,CASSLAGLAGGNEQFF
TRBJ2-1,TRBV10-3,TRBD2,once,TGTGCCATCAGTGCCAATAGCGGGAGCTCCTACAATGAGCAGTTCTTC,CAISANSGSSYNEQFF
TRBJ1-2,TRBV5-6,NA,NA,TGTGCCAGCAGCTTGGTAGGAGACAGCTATGGCTACACCTTC,CASSLVGDSYGYTF
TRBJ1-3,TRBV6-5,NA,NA,TGTGCCAGCAGTGCAGGGGAACTGGAGGGAAACACCATATATTTT,CASSAGELEGNTIYF
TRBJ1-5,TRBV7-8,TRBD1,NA,TGTGCCAGCAGTTCACAGGGGGTTGAGCGGCCCCAGCATTTT,CASSSQGVERPQHF
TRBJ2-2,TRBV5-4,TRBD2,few,TGTGCCAGCACCTACGGACTAGCGAACACCGGGGAGCTGTTTTTT,CASTYGLANTGELFF
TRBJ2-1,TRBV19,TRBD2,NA,TGTGCCACCCGCCAGAGGATTCTAGCGGGAGGGCCGCGGCAGTTCTTC,CATRQRILAGGPRQFF
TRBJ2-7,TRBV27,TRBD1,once,TGTGCCAGCAGTAAATACAGGGGGGAGACCTACGAGCAGTACTTC,CASSKYRGETYEQYF
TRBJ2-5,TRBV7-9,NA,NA,TGTGCCAGCAGTCCACTTTCGGAGACCCAGTACTTC,CASSPLSETQYF
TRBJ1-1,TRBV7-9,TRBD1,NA,TGTGCCAGCAGCCCTCGCGGTACAGGGGGGACTGAAGCTTTCTTT,CASSPRGTGGTEAFF
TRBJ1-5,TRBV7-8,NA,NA,TGTGCCAGCAGCCTCGACAGACCCTATAGCAATCAGCCCCAGCATTTT,CASSLDRPYSNQPQHF
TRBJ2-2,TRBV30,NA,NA,TGTGCCTGGAGTGCTAGCGACCGCACCGGGGAGCTGTTTTTT,CAWSASDRTGELFF
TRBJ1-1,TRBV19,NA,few,TGTGCCAGTAGTATAGTAGCAGGGAACACTGAAGCTTTCTTT,CASSIVAGNTEAFF
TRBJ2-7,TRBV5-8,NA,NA,TGTGCCAGCAGCCGGCACAGGATACTCTCCTACGAGCAGTACTTC,CASSRHRILSYEQYF
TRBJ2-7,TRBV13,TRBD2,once,TGTGCCAGCAGCTCCGGGACTAGGGCCTACGAGCAGTACTTC,CASSSGTRAYEQYF
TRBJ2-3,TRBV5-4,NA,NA,TGTGCCAGCAGCTTGGACCTACTAGGGGTTATTACAGATACGCAGTATTTT,CASSLDLLGVITDTQYF
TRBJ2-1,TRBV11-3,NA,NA,TGTGCCAGCAGCTTAGGGACGTCCCCCCAAAATGAGCAGTTCTTC,CASSLGTSPQNEQFF
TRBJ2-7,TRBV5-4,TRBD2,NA,TGTGCCAGCAGCTTGGGGCTAGCGGGAGACTACGAGCAGTACTTC,CASSLGLAGDYEQYF
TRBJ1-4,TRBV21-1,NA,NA,TGTGCCAGCAGCCCTGTCGGGGGGGAGTCAACTAATGAAAAACTGTTTTTT,CASSPVGGESTNEKLFF
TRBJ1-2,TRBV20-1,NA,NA,TGCAGTGCTGGTCGGACGGAGGCCTACACCTTC,CSAGRTEAYTF
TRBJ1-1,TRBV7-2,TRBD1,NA,TGTGCCAGCAGCTCCGGGACAGGGACCACTGAAGCTTTCTTT,CASSSGTGTTEAFF
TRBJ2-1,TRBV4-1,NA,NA,TGCGCCAGCAGCCAAGAAAGTCGTGAGCAGTTCTTC,CASSQESREQFF
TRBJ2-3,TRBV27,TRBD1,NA,TGTGCCAGCAGTTTCGGGACAGGGCCCACAGATACGCAGTATTTT,CASSFGTGPTDTQYF
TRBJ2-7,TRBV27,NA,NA,TGTGCCAGCAGTTTATCAGGACCCCGGGGAGACGAGCAGTACTTC,CASSLSGPRGDEQYF
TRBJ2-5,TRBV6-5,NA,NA,TGTGCCAGCAGCACAGGGTCCCAAGAGACCCAGTACTTC,CASSTGSQETQYF
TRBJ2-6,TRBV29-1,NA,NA,TGCAGCGTGAACCCCCTCAGTTCTGGGGCCAACGTCCTGACTTTC,CSVNPLSSGANVLTF
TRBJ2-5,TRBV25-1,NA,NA,TGTGCCAGCAGTGATCTAATACAAGAGACCCAGTACTTC,CASSDLIQETQYF
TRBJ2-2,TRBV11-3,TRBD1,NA,TGTGCCAGCAGCTTGGCAGGGGGCGAGAACGGGGAGCTGTTTTTT,CASSLAGGENGELFF
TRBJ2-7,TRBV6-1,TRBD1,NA,TGTGCCAGCAGTGGGACAGGGAGCTATACCTACGAGCAGTACTTC,CASSGTGSYTYEQYF
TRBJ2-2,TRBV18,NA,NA,TGTGCCAGCTCACGAACCTCCTGGGACACCGGGGAGCTGTTTTTT,CASSRTSWDTGELFF
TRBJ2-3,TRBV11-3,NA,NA,TGTGCCAGCAGCTCCAGGGACACTAGCACAGATACGCAGTATTTT,CASSSRDTSTDTQYF
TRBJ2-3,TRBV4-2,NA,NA,TGTGCCAGCTCCCCGGGGAGAGATACGCAGTATTTT,CASSPGRDTQYF
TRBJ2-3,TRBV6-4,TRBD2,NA,TGTGCCAGCAGTGACAGCGGGGAGCCCGCAGATACGCAGTATTTT,CASSDSGEPADTQYF
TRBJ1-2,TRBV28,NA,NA,TGTGCCAGCAGTTCCACAGATGCCTACACCTTC,CASSSTDAYTF
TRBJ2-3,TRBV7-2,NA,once,TGTGCCAGCAGCTTAGCGCGCACTGGAGTAGGGAGAACACAAGATACGCAGTATTTT,CASSLARTGVGRTQDTQYF
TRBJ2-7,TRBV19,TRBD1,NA,TGTGCCAGTAGTGCCGGGACAGGGTGGTACGAGCAGTACTTC,CASSAGTGWYEQYF
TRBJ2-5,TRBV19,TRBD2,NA,TGTGCCAGTAGTACAGAAAAGGCCGGACTAGCGGTCCAAGAGACCCAGTACTTC,CASSTEKAGLAVQETQYF
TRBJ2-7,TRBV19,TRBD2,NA,TGTGCCAGTAGTACCGGACTAGCGGGACCCCCTTTAGACTACGAGCAGTACTTC,CASSTGLAGPPLDYEQYF
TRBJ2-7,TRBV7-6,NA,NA,TGTGCCAGCAGCTTGCGATCGGGGGGACAGTCCTCCTACGAGCAGTACTTC,CASSLRSGGQSSYEQYF
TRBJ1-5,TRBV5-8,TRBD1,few,TGTGCCAGCAGCTCAAGACAGGGAGGAGTGCAGCCCCAGCATTTT,CASSSRQGGVQPQHF
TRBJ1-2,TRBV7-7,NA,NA,TGTGCCAGCAGCGGGGGTCAGAATCTTGGCTACACCTTC,CASSGGQNLGYTF
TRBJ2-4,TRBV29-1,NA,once,TGCAGCGTTGATCTTGGGGGGGCCAAAAACATTCAGTACTTC,CSVDLGGAKNIQYF
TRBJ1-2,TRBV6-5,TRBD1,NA,TGTGCCAGCCGCACAGGGGGCACTAGCTATGGCTACACCTTC,CASRTGGTSYGYTF
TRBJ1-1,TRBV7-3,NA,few,TGTGCCAGCAGCGTACAGGGACCCCTGAACACTGAAGCTTTCTTT,CASSVQGPLNTEAFF
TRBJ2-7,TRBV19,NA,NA,TGTGCCAGTAGTATAGGGTTTTTAAGCTCCTACGAGCAGTACTTC,CASSIGFLSSYEQYF
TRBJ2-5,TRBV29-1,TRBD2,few,TGCAGCGTTGTAGCGGGAGAAGTAGGCCAGTACTTC,CSVVAGEVGQYF
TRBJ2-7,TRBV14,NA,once,TGTGCCAGCAGCCCGGGACTGTACGAGCAGTACTTC,CASSPGLYEQYF
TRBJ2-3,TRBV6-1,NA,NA,TGTGCCAGCAGTGACGGCCGCGACACAGATACGCAGTATTTT,CASSDGRDTDTQYF
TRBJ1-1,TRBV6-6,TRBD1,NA,TGTGCCAGCAGTTACCGGGACAGGGAAGAAGCTTTCTTT,CASSYRDREEAFF
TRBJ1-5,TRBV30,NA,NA,TGTGCCTGGAGTGTTTACAATCAGCCCCAGCATTTT,CAWSVYNQPQHF
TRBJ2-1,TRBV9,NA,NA,TGTGCCAGCAGCGGCAGTGTCTCCTACAATGAGCAGTTCTTC,CASSGSVSYNEQFF
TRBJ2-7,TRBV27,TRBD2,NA,TGTGCCAGCACCCGGCACGTCGGGACTAGCTCCTACGAGCAGTACTTC,CASTRHVGTSSYEQYF
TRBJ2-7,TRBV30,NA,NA,TGTGCCTGGGGACCGTCATACGAGCAGTACTTC,CAWGPSYEQYF
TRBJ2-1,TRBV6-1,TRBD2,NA,TGTGCCAGCAGTGACTCGACTAGCGGGTGGCTCACGCAGTTCTTC,CASSDSTSGWLTQFF
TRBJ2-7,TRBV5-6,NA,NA,TGTGCCAGCAGCACGAGGACAGCTTCCTACGAGCAGTACTTC,CASSTRTASYEQYF